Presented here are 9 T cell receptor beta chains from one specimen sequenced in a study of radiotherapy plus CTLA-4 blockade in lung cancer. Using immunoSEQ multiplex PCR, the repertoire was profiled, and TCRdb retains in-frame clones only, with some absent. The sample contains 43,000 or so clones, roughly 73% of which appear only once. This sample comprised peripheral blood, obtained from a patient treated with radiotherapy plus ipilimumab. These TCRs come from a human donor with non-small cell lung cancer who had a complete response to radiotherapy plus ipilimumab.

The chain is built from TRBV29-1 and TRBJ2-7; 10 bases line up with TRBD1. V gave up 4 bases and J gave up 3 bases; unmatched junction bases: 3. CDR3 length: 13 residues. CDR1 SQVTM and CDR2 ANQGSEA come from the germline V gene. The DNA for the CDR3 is TGCAGCGTTGTTGGGGACAGGGGCTACGAGCAGTACTTC. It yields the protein CSVVGDRGYEQYF.

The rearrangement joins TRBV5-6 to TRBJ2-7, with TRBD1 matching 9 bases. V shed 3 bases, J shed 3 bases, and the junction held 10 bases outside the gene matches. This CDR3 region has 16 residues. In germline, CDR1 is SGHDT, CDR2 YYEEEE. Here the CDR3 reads CASSWGTGKGLYEQYF. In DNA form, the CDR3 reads TGTGCCAGCAGCTGGGGGACAGGGAAGGGTCTCTACGAGCAGTACTTC.

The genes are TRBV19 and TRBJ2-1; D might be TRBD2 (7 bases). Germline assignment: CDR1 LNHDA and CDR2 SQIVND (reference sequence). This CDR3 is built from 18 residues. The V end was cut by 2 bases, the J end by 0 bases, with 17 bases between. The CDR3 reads CASSISGRGTSSYNEQFF. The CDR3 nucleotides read TGTGCCAGTAGTATATCGGGGAGGGGGACTTCCTCCTACAATGAGCAGTTCTTC.

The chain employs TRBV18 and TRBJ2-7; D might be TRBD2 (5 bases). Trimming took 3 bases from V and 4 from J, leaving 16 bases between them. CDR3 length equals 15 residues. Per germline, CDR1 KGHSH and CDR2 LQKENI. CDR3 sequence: CASSPGVATAYEQYF. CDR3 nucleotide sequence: TGTGCCAGCTCACCCGGGGTCGCGACGGCGTACGAGCAGTACTTC.

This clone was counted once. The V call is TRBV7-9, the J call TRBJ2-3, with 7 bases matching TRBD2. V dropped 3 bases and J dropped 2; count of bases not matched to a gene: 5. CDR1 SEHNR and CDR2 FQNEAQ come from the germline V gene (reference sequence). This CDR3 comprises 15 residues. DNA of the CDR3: TGTGCCAGCAGCTTGCGGGGGTTCCCCACAGATACGCAGTATTTT. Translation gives CASSLRGFPTDTQYF.

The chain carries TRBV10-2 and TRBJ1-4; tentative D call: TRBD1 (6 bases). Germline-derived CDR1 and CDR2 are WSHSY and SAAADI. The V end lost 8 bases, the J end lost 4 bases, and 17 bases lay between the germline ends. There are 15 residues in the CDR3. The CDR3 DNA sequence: TGCGCCAGCGGGGCGCGGGGGGCTATTAATGAAAAACTGTTTTTT. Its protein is CASGARGAINEKLFF.

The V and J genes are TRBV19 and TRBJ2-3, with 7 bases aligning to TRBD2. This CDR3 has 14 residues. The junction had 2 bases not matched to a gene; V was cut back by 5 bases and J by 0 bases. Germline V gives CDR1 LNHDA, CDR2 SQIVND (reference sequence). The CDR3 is CASSLAESTDTQYF. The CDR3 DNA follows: TGTGCCAGTAGTCTAGCGGAGAGCACAGATACGCAGTATTTT.

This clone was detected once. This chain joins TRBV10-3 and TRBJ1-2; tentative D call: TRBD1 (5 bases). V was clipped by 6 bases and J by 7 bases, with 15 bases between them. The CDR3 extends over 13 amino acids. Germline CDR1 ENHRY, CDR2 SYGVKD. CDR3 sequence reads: CAIREGVFFGYTF. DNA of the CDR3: TGTGCCATCAGAGAAGGGGTTTTCTTTGGCTACACCTTC.

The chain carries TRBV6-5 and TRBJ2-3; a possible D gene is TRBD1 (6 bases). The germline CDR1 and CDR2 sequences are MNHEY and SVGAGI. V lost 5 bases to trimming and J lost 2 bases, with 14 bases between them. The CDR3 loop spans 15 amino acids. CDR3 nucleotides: TGTGCCAGCAGTCCCGACGGACAGCCCACAGATACGCAGTATTTT. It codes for CASSPDGQPTDTQYF.